This T cell receptor (beta chain) was found in a study of blood T cell repertoires in COVID-19. Germline CDR1 and CDR2: SGHTS and YDEGEE. The CDR3 has 14 residues. V lost 4 bases, J lost 5 bases, and 15 bases lay in between. Original processing notes: How many nucleated cells were present was estimated from reference gene primer amplification. The data were produced by immunoSEQ multiplex PCR, yet TCRdb's version contains in-frame clones alone and is incomplete. V and J calls and clone size are those listed in that table; D and trimming were worked out from the DNA. The data contain a few hundred thousand clones, about 83% of them singletons.

The sample taken for sequencing was peripheral blood. This rearrangement joins TRBV5-8 to TRBJ2-5; perhaps TRBD1 as D (5 bases). This receptor was obtained from an elderly man with acute or convalescent COVID-19. In DNA, the CDR3 is TGTGCCAGCAGCCTAGAACGAAGACAGGAGACCCAGTACTTC. Its translation is CASSLERRQETQYF.